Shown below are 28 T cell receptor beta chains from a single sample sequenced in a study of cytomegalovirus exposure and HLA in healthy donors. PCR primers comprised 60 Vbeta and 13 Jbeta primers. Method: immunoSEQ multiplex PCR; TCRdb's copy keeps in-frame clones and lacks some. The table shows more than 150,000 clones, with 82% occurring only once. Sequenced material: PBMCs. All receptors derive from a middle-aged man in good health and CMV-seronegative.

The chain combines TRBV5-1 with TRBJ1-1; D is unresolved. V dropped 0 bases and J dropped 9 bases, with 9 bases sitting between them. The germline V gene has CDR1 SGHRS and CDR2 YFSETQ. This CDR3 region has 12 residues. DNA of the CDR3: TGCGCCAGCAGCTTGGGAGAGACACAAGCTTTCTTT. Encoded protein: CASSLGETQAFF.

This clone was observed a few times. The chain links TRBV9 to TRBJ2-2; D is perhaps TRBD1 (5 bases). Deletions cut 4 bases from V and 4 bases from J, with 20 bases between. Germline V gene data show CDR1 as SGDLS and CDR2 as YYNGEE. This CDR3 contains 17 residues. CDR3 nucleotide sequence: TGTGCCAGCAGCCCAAGGGGTGACAATTTGGGCACCGGGGAGCTGTTTTTT. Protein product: CASSPRGDNLGTGELFF.

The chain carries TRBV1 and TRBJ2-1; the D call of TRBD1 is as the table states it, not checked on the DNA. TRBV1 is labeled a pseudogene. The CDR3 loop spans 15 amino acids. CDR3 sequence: CTSSQDTGTNNEQFF. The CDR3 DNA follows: TGCACCAGCAGCCAAGATACCGGGACAAACAATGAGCAGTTCTTC.

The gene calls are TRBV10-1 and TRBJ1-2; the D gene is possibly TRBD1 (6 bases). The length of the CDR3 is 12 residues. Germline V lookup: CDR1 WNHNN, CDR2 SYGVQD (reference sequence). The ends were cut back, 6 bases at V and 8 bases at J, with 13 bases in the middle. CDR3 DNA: TGCGCCAGCAGCGGAAACAGGGACGGCTACACCTTC. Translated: CASSGNRDGYTF.

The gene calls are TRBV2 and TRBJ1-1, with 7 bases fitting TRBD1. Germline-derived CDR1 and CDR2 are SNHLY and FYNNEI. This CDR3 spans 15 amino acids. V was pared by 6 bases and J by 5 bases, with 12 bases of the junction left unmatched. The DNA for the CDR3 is TGTGCCAGCAGAGAAACAGGGGTAGTGGGGACTGAAGCTTTCTTT. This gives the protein CASRETGVVGTEAFF.

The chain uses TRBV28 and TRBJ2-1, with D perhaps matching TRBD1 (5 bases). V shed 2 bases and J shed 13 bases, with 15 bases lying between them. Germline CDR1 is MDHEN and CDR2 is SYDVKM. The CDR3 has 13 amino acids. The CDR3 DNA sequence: TGTGCCAGCAGTTTAGGGGCAGTTAGAGGACAGTTCTTC. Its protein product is CASSLGAVRGQFF. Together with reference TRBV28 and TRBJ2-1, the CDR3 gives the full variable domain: DVKVTQSSRYLVKRTGEKVFLECVQDMDHENMFWYRQDPGLGLRLIYFSYDVKMKEKGDIPEGYSVSREKKERFSLILESASTNQTSMYLCASSLGAVRGQFFGPGTRLTVL.

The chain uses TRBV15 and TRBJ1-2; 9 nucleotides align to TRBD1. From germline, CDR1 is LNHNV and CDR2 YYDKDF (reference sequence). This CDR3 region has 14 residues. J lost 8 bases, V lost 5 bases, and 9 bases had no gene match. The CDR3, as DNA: TGTGCCACCAGCGATAGACAGGGGGTTAGGGGCTACACCTTC. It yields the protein CATSDRQGVRGYTF.

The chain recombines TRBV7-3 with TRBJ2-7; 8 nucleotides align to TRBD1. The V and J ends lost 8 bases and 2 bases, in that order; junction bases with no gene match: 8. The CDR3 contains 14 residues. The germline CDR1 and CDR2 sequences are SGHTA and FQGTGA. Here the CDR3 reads CASPRGQGTYEQYF. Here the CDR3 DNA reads TGTGCCAGCCCCAGAGGACAGGGAACCTACGAGCAGTACTTC.

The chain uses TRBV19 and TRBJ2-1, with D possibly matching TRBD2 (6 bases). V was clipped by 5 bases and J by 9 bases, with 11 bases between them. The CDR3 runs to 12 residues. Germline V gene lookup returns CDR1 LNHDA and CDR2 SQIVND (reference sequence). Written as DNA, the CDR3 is TGTGCCAGTAGTCCACAGCGGGCTGAGCAGTTCTTC. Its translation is CASSPQRAEQFF.

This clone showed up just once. DNA for the CDR3: TGCGCCAGCAGCCTGGGACTAGCGGGAGTAAGTACGCAGTATTTT. Translating gives CASSLGLAGVSTQYF. The V gene is TRBV4-1, the J gene TRBJ2-3; 14 nucleotides match TRBD2. V lost 4 bases and J lost 8; bases outside the gene matches: 5. CDR1 and CDR2 (germline): MGHRA, YSYEKL. This CDR3 spans 15 amino acids.

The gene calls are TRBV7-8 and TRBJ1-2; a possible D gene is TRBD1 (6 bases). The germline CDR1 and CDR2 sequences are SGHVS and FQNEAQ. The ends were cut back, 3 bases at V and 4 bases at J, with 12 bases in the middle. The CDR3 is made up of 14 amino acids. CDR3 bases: TGTGCCAGCAGCTTTGGGGACACAGCCTATGGCTACACCTTC. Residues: CASSFGDTAYGYTF.

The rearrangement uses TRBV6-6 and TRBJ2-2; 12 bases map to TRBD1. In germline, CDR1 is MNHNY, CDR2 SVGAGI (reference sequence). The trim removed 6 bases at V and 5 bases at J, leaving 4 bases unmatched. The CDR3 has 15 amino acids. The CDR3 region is CASSRDRGLTGELFF. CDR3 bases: TGTGCCAGCAGCAGGGACAGGGGGCTAACCGGGGAGCTGTTTTTT.

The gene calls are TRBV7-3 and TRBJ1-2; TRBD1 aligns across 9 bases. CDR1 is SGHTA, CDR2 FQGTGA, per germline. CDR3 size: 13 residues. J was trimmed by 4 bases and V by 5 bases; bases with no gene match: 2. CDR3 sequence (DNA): TGTGCCAGCAGCCTGACAGGGGGCTATGGCTACACCTTC. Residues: CASSLTGGYGYTF.

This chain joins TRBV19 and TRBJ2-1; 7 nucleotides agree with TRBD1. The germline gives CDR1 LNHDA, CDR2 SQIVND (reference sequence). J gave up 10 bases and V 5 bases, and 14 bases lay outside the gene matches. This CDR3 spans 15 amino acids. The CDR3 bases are TGTGCCAGTAGTTCGGCCGGACAGGTAGGCGGCGAGCAGTTCTTC. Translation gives CASSSAGQVGGEQFF.

Here the CDR3 reads CASSLLPYEQYF. CDR3 bases: TGTGCCAGCAGTCTCCTACCATACGAGCAGTACTTC. V gene TRBV28 combines with J gene TRBJ2-7, with D hard to call. This CDR3 has 12 amino acids. Trimming took 5 bases from V and 4 from J, leaving 9 bases between them. Germline CDR1 MDHEN, CDR2 SYDVKM.

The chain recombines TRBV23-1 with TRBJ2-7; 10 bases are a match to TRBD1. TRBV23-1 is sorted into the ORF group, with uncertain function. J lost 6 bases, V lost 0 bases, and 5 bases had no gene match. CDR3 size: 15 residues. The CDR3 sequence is CASSQSHRDRGEQYF. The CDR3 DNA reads TGCGCCAGCAGTCAATCGCATCGGGACAGGGGCGAGCAGTACTTC.

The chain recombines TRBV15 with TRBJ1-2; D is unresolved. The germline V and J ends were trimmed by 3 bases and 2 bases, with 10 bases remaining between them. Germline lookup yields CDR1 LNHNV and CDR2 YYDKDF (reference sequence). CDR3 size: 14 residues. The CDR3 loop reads CATSRGRENYGYTF. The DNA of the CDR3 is TGTGCCACCAGCAGGGGCAGAGAAAACTATGGCTACACCTTC.

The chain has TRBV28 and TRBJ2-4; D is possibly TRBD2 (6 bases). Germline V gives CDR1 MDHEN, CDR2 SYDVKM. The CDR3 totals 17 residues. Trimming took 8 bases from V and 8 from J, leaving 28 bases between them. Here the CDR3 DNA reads TGTGCCAGCCGGTCGTCGCGGGGCTACCTCAAAGGAGACATTCAGTACTTC. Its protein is CASRSSRGYLKGDIQYF.

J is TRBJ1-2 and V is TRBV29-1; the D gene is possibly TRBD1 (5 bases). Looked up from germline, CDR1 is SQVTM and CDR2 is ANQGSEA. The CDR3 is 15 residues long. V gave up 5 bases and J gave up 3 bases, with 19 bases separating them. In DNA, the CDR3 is TGCAGCGTTCCCCCAAGGGCAGGGTCTGACTATGGCTACACCTTC. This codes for CSVPPRAGSDYGYTF.

The CDR3 DNA is TGCGCCAGCAGCTTCACTAGCGGGAACTACGAGCAGTACTTC. Amino acid sequence: CASSFTSGNYEQYF. This chain links TRBV5-1 with TRBJ2-7, with 10 bases matching TRBD2. The V segment lost 2 bases and the J segment 3 bases; nucleotides outside the gene matches: 2. The CDR3 is 14 residues long. CDR1 and CDR2 (germline): SGHRS, YFSETQ.

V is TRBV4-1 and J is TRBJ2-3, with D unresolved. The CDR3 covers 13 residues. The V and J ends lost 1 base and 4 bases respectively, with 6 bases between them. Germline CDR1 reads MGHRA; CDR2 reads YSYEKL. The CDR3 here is CASSQAFSDTQYF. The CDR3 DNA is TGCGCCAGCAGCCAAGCTTTCTCAGATACGCAGTATTTT.

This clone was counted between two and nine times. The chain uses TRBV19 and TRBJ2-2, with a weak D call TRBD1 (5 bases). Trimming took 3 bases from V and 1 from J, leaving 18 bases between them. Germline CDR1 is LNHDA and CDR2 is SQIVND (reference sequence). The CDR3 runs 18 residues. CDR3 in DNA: TGTGCCAGTAGTATTACGGGTTGGGCAGGGCAGAACACCGGGGAGCTGTTTTTT. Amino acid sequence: CASSITGWAGQNTGELFF.

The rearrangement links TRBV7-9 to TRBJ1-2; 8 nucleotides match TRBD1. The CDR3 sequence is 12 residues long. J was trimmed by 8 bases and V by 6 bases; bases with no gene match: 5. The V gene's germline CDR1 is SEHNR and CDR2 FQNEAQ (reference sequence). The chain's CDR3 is CASRHGQGGYTF. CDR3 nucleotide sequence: TGTGCCAGCAGGCATGGACAGGGAGGCTACACCTTC.

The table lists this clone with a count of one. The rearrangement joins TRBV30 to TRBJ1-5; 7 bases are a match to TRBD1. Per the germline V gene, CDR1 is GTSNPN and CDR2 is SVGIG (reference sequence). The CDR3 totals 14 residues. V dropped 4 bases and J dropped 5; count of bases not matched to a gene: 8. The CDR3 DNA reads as TGTGCCTGGACAAAAGGGGGCTACGATCAGCCCCAGCATTTT. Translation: CAWTKGGYDQPQHF.

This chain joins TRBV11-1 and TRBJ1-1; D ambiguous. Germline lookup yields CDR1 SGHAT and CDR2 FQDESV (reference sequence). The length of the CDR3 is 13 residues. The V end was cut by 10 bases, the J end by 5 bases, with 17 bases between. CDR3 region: CATSTKGGTEAFF. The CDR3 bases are TGTGCCACCTCGACGAAGGGAGGGACTGAAGCTTTCTTT.

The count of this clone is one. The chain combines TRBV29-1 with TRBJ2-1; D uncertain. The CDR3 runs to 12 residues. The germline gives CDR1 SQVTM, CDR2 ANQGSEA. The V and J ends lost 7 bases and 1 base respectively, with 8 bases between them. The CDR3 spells CSGESSYNEQFF. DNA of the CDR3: TGCAGCGGAGAGTCTTCCTACAATGAGCAGTTCTTC.

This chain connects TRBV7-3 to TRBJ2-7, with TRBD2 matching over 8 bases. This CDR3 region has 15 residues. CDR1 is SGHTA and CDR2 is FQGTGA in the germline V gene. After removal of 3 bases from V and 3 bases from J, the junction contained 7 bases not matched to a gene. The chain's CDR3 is CASSFSGAGGYEQYF. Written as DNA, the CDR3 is TGTGCCAGCAGCTTCTCGGGGGCGGGAGGCTACGAGCAGTACTTC.

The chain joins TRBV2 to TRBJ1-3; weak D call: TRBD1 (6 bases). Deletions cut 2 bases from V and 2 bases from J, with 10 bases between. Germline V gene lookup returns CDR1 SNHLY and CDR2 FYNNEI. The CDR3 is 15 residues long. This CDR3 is CASSESRGTGNTIYF. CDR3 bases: TGTGCCAGCAGTGAATCGAGGGGGACTGGAAACACCATATATTTT.